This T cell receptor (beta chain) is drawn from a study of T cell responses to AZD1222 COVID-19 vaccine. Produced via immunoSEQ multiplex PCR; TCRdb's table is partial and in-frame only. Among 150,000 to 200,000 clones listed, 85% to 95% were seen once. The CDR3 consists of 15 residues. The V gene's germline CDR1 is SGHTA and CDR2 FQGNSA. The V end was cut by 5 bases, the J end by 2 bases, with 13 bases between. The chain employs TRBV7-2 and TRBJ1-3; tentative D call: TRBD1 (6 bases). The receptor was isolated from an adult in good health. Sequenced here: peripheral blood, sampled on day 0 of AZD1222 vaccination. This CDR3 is CASSPGGGTGNTIYF. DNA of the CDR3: TGTGCCAGCAGCCCAGGAGGGGGAACTGGAAACACCATATATTTT. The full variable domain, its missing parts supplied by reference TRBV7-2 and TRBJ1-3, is GAGVSQSPSNKVTEKGKDVELRCDPISGHTALYWYRQSLGQGLEFLIYFQGNSAPDKSGLPSDRFSAERTGGSVSTLTIQRTQQEDSAVYLCASSPGGGTGNTIYFGEGSWLTVV.